This T cell receptor (beta chain) comes out of a study of human T cells and chemical hapten exposure. One entry per CDR3 protein results from TCRdb running MiXCR on the RACE reads. The table has more than 70,000 distinct CDR3 sequences, about 12% seen once; the top ten hold 3.5%. This clonotype came up a few times. Time point denoted: patch test 1, 2 weeks after DPC sensitization. Treatment meaning: therapeutic diphenylcyclopropenone sensitization with weekly scalp DPC. V lost 2 bases to trimming and J lost 0 bases, with 9 bases between them. In germline, CDR1 is SGHRS, CDR2 YFSETQ. The CDR3 is 14 amino acids.

The TCR sequence derives from a woman aged 60 to 75 with alopecia areata. Some clones in this sample may be carry-over from other donors' samples. The chain couples TRBV5-1 to TRBJ2-7; D is unresolved. The source was whole blood, collected in connection with sensitization to the hapten diphenylcyclopropenone (DPC). The CDR3 bases are TGCGCCAGCAGCTTCGGTTCAGGCTCCTACGAGCAGTACTTC. Translating it yields CASSFGSGSYEQYF.